The entry below describes one TCR beta chain. Its antigen is not known. This sample is part of a study of T cell responses to AZD1222 COVID-19 vaccine. Study-wide points: Spike-specific TCR breadth rose after two AZD1222 doses, and depth rose as well. The sample set comprised mostly white British donors with more females, and clonal diversity was possibly underestimated. Spike was spanned by vaccine-associated CD4 TCRs, which were dominant at 160-218 and 743-854. Baseline seropositives among AZD1222 recipients totaled only five or six.

The CDR3 contains 14 residues. Trimming cost V 6 bases and J 5 bases, with 16 bases left between them. Germline V gene sequence: CDR1 MNHEY, CDR2 SMNVEV (reference sequence). Data came from immunoSEQ multiplex PCR; TCRdb stores just in-frame clones and leaves some out. The profile covers some 89,000 clones, with under 95% appearing a single time and under 4% taken by the ten largest. The chain couples TRBV27 to TRBJ1-2; D possibly corresponds to TRBD1 (5 bases). The sequencing here drew on peripheral blood, taken on day 0 of AZD1222 vaccination. This TCR derives from an adult in good health. CDR3 residues: CASRPQRDQYGYTF. CDR3 in DNA: TGTGCCAGCAGACCCCAAAGGGACCAATATGGCTACACCTTC.